This TCR beta chain derives from a study of cytomegalovirus exposure and HLA in healthy donors. Measured with immunoSEQ multiplex PCR; TCRdb has only the in-frame clones, and not every one. The table shows 100,000 to 150,000 clones, with 90% to 97% occurring only once. The V gene end was trimmed by 0 bases and the J gene end by 0 bases; junction bases not matched to a gene: 8. The CDR3 extends over 17 amino acids. Germline assignment: CDR1 SGHNT and CDR2 YENEEA. The sequence came from a man between 18 and 35 years old in good health and CMV-seronegative. This chain joins TRBV11-3 and TRBJ2-7; TRBD1 agrees at 7 bases. Sample: PBMCs. Here the CDR3 reads CASSLDELGGLSYEQYF. The CDR3, as DNA: TGTGCCAGCAGCTTAGATGAGCTAGGGGGCCTCTCCTACGAGCAGTACTTC. The full variable domain, completed using reference TRBV11-3 and TRBJ2-7, is EAGVVQSPRYKIIEKKQPVAFWCNPISGHNTLYWYLQNLGQGPELLIRYENEEAVDDSQLPKDRFSAERLKGVDSTLKIQPAELGDSAVYLCASSLDELGGLSYEQYFGPGTRLTVT.